Below are 5 T cell receptor beta chains sequenced from a single sample in a study of blood T cell repertoires in COVID-19 (dated by TCRdb to about 2020). Library prep was done by the immunoSEQ multiplex PCR assay. This is the immuneACCESS table as TCRdb keeps it, with only in-frame sequences that have V and J called. A part of the clones is gone; compared with another copy, unresolved V genes explain less than half, and the rest is unexplained. The sample table records about 180,000 clones; just over 85% of these occur just once. Jointly, the top ten make up 8% to 10% of the sample. The specimen was peripheral blood. These TCRs come from a man aged 45-65 years with active or convalescent COVID-19.

The chain combines TRBV6-1 with TRBJ1-1; a weak D match, TRBD1 (5 bases). Trimming removed 2 bases from V and 0 bases from J, with 10 bases in between. The CDR3 consists of 15 residues. CDR1 and CDR2 (germline): MNHNS, SASEGT. This CDR3 is CASSELGGLNTEAFF. The CDR3 DNA follows: TGTGCCAGCAGTGAATTGGGGGGGTTGAACACTGAAGCTTTCTTT.

This chain links TRBV24-1 with TRBJ2-1; D uncertain. Germline lookup yields CDR1 KGHDR and CDR2 SFDVKD. The V end lost 4 bases, the J end lost 8 bases, and 5 bases lay between the germline ends. This CDR3 has 11 residues. CDR3 in DNA: TGTGCCACCAGTGAGCGATATGAGCAGTTCTTC. This sequence encodes CATSERYEQFF.

The CDR3 region has the DNA TGTGCCAGCAGCGAAGGACTAGCGGGGGGCCGAGGAGGCCCCCAAGAGACCCAGTACTTC. Translating gives CASSEGLAGGRGGPQETQYF. The rearrangement links TRBV9 to TRBJ2-5, with 14 nucleotides matching TRBD2. The V gene's germline CDR1 is SGDLS and CDR2 YYNGEE. The CDR3 has 20 amino acids. The ends lost 3 bases at V and 1 base at J; junction bases unmatched: 14.

V is TRBV19 and J is TRBJ2-2; the D is unclear. The V gene's germline CDR1 is LNHDA and CDR2 SQIVND (reference sequence). The CDR3 is made up of 15 amino acids. V lost 2 bases to trimming and J lost 2 bases, with 9 bases between them. This chain's CDR3 is CASSISPYNTGELFF. The CDR3 region has the DNA TGTGCCAGTAGTATAAGTCCCTATAACACCGGGGAGCTGTTTTTT.

The V and J genes are TRBV2 and TRBJ2-3; TRBD1 matches at 8 bases. The V gene's germline CDR1 is SNHLY and CDR2 FYNNEI. The V gene end was trimmed by 6 bases and the J gene end by 5 bases; junction bases not matched to a gene: 7. The CDR3 sequence is 14 residues long. CDR3 protein: CASSPRGRLDTQYF. The CDR3 nucleotides are TGTGCCAGCAGCCCCAGGGGGCGGTTAGATACGCAGTATTTT.